Listed below are T cell receptor beta chains from one sample, sequenced in a study of early T cells in non-severe SARS-CoV-2 infection. TCRdb reanalysed the 5' RACE reads using MiXCR and keeps one entry per CDR3 protein. The data show tens of thousands of distinct CDR3 sequences, around 9.3% seen once. Material: whole blood, obtained at baseline. Every receptor here comes from an adult who was a healthcare worker with PCR-confirmed SARS-CoV-2 infection or an uninfected control (not recorded which). Each CDR3 is given with its conserved first and last residue. The order of the fields is V gene, J gene, CDR3 protein.

V gene: TRBV2
J gene: TRBJ2-7
CDR3 protein: CASSDPREQYF

V gene: TRBV11-3
J gene: TRBJ1-1
CDR3 protein: CASSLDMSTEAFF

V gene: TRBV2
J gene: TRBJ2-1
CDR3 protein: CASSTSTLYNEQFF

V gene: TRBV18
J gene: TRBJ1-2
CDR3 protein: CASSGDNYYGYTF

V gene: TRBV20-1
J gene: TRBJ2-7
CDR3 protein: CSARGTRSYEQYF

V gene: TRBV19
J gene: TRBJ1-1
CDR3 protein: CASSIGGNTEAFF

V gene: TRBV6-5
J gene: TRBJ1-1
CDR3 protein: CASSAQGVGTEAFF

V gene: TRBV18
J gene: TRBJ2-1
CDR3 protein: CASSPQALAYNEQFF

V gene: TRBV20-1
J gene: TRBJ2-3
CDR3 protein: CSAPSGSQGADTQYF

V gene: TRBV19
J gene: TRBJ2-5
CDR3 protein: CASSSSGQETQYF

V gene: TRBV15
J gene: TRBJ1-1
CDR3 protein: CATSRDKGMNTEAFF

V gene: TRBV4-1
J gene: TRBJ2-1
CDR3 protein: CASSQDSGSPYNEQFF

V gene: TRBV6-2/TRBV6-3
J gene: TRBJ2-6
CDR3 protein: CASSYDGTGVSGANVLTF

V gene: TRBV7-2
J gene: TRBJ2-1
CDR3 protein: CASSPLASGGAGEQFF

V gene: TRBV20-1
J gene: TRBJ2-7
CDR3 protein: CSARLYSYEQYF

V gene: TRBV27
J gene: TRBJ1-5
CDR3 protein: CASSLGVGQPQHF

V gene: TRBV19
J gene: TRBJ1-1
CDR3 protein: CASGTILNTEAFF

V gene: TRBV11-2
J gene: TRBJ2-2
CDR3 protein: CASSTRRDPNTGELFF

V gene: TRBV6-2/TRBV6-3
J gene: TRBJ2-7
CDR3 protein: CASSRTSGIDEQYF

V gene: TRBV7-9
J gene: TRBJ1-5
CDR3 protein: CASSPGQGFSNQPQHF

V gene: TRBV7-8
J gene: TRBJ1-4
CDR3 protein: CASSSHGATNEKLFF

V gene: TRBV20-1
J gene: TRBJ2-7
CDR3 protein: CSASSVAVSYEQYF

V gene: TRBV7-9
J gene: TRBJ2-1
CDR3 protein: CASSSAVIARSNEQFF

V gene: TRBV20-1
J gene: TRBJ2-7
CDR3 protein: CSARDPRTGRHEQYF

V gene: TRBV3-1
J gene: TRBJ2-5
CDR3 protein: CASSQTPGTGTQYF

V gene: TRBV18
J gene: TRBJ1-1
CDR3 protein: CASSPQGAGTEAFF

V gene: TRBV29-1
J gene: TRBJ2-7
CDR3 protein: CSVGVPPLEQYF

V gene: TRBV19
J gene: TRBJ1-4
CDR3 protein: CASSRTGNQATNEKLFF

V gene: TRBV20-1
J gene: TRBJ1-3
CDR3 protein: CSALYGSAGNTIYF

V gene: TRBV7-2
J gene: TRBJ1-1
CDR3 protein: CASRRTGTEAFF

V gene: TRBV20-1
J gene: TRBJ1-2
CDR3 protein: CSARDDGKYGYTF

V gene: TRBV29-1
J gene: TRBJ2-5
CDR3 protein: CSATTSAETQYF

V gene: TRBV6-5
J gene: TRBJ2-3
CDR3 protein: CASSLIHGDTQYF

V gene: TRBV19
J gene: TRBJ2-7
CDR3 protein: CASSISSGIKDEQYF

V gene: TRBV12-3/TRBV12-4
J gene: TRBJ2-3
CDR3 protein: CASQVANTQYF

V gene: TRBV20-1
J gene: TRBJ2-3
CDR3 protein: CSARVGTSSTDTQYF

V gene: TRBV12-3/TRBV12-4
J gene: TRBJ1-3
CDR3 protein: CASRGTAQDYNSGNTIYF

V gene: TRBV9
J gene: TRBJ2-7
CDR3 protein: CASSVGSTATYEQYF

V gene: TRBV20-1
J gene: TRBJ2-3
CDR3 protein: CSARGELAGGPRTDTQYF

V gene: TRBV7-3
J gene: TRBJ2-7
CDR3 protein: CASSLTGGATYEQYF

V gene: TRBV5-1
J gene: TRBJ1-1
CDR3 protein: CASSSDSTEAFF

V gene: TRBV3-1
J gene: TRBJ1-1
CDR3 protein: CASSQEHPDDLTEAFF

V gene: TRBV7-6
J gene: TRBJ1-3
CDR3 protein: CASSLGGGGISGNTIYF

V gene: TRBV20-1
J gene: TRBJ2-5
CDR3 protein: CSARDVPSGTQYF

V gene: TRBV10-3
J gene: TRBJ2-1
CDR3 protein: CAISAYYNEQFF